Included here is one T cell receptor beta chain sequence, with context. CDR3 length equals 15 residues. V shed 4 bases, J shed 7 bases, and the junction held 9 bases outside the gene matches. In germline, CDR1 is SGHTA, CDR2 FQGNSA. Some clones are missing from TCRdb's copy, which holds only in-frame ones; the method was immunoSEQ multiplex PCR. The sample contains approximately 200,000 clones, 65% to 90% of which appear only once. This entry comes from a study of blood T cell repertoires in COVID-19. Sequenced material: peripheral blood. The rearrangement uses TRBV7-2 and TRBJ1-2; 10 bases match TRBD1. This receptor was identified in a human donor in a cohort sampled during active COVID-19. CDR3 loop: CASSSSPGTGVGYTF. CDR3 coding DNA: TGTGCCAGCAGCTCAAGTCCCGGGACAGGGGTTGGCTACACCTTC.